These 10 T cell receptor beta chains were all obtained from the same sample, sequenced in a study of regulatory T cells in long-lasting Graves disease (dated by TCRdb to the early 2020s). This specimen's time point label, interpreted: persistent/refractory GD, antithyroid drugs over 5 years with positive TRAb. RNA was extracted from PBMCs in TRIzol for both TCR sequencing and RNA sequencing. The library was obtained by multiplex PCR. The instrument given in TCRdb is Illumina HiSeq 4000. TCR beta libraries were built with iRepertoire HTBI primers and Arm-PCR amplification of CDR3 regions. The public reads were run again by TCRdb, first through fastp at Q25 and then through MiXCR, and only productive beta chains were kept. Merged by CDR3 protein, the rows form single entries marked with the most common genes and DNA. The sample data list roughly 430,000 distinct CDR3 sequences, and 21% of these were observed just once. Roughly 13% of the sample goes to the ten largest clones.

This specimen was peripheral blood mononuclear cells (PBMCs), taken when the disease was refractory, from a patient treated with antithyroid drugs. The receptors were sampled from a female donor with Graves disease.

In this sample, this clonotype turned up once. The rearrangement links TRBV28 to TRBJ2-1; 11 nucleotides line up with TRBD2. Germline-derived CDR1 and CDR2 are MDHEN and SYDVKM. Unmatched junction bases numbered 5, after V lost 7 bases and J lost 6 bases. CDR3 length: 14 residues. CDR3 amino acids: CASTGGTSGNEQFF. The CDR3 DNA reads as TGTGCCAGCACGGGGGGGACTAGCGGCAATGAGCAGTTCTTC.

This clonotype has ten or more counts. J is TRBJ1-2 and V is TRBV20-1, with 7 bases that match TRBD1. With 2 bases clipped from V and 6 bases from J, the junction kept 9 bases outside the gene matches. Germline CDR1 and CDR2: DFQATT and SNEGSKA (reference sequence). CDR3 length: 14 amino acids. CDR3 region: CSARPPGTVDGYTF. DNA for the CDR3: TGCAGTGCTAGACCTCCCGGGACAGTGGATGGCTACACCTTC.

Ten or more counts support this clonotype. The chain carries TRBV28 and TRBJ2-5, with TRBD2 matching 14 bases. Trimming removed 1 base from V and 5 bases from J; junction bases left unmatched: 3. CDR1 is MDHEN, CDR2 SYDVKM, per germline. The CDR3 loop spans 16 amino acids. CDR3 sequence: CASSLYWTSGRETQYF. The CDR3 DNA follows: TGTGCCAGCAGTTTATACTGGACTAGCGGGAGGGAGACCCAGTACTTC.

The chain is built from TRBV2 and TRBJ2-3, with D possibly being TRBD1 (6 bases). Trimming took off 7 bases at V and 1 base at J, with 24 bases between the two ends. There are 18 residues in the CDR3. CDR1 and CDR2 from the germline V gene are SNHLY and FYNNEI. CDR3 loop: CASIPIPGQTTGTDTQYF. DNA for the CDR3: TGTGCCAGCATTCCAATACCGGGACAAACTACTGGCACAGATACGCAGTATTTT.

This clonotype was seen ten or more times. The chain uses TRBV10-3 and TRBJ2-2; 7 bases agree with TRBD2. V was pared by 0 bases and J by 1 base, with 2 bases of the junction left unmatched. The CDR3 is 16 residues long. Germline lookup yields CDR1 ENHRY and CDR2 SYGVKD. CDR3 loop: CAISESVAGNTGELFF. CDR3 nucleotide sequence: TGTGCCATCAGTGAGTCGGTAGCGGGGAACACCGGGGAGCTGTTTTTT.

The CDR3 spells CASSHIMGGYTF. CDR3 bases: TGTGCCAGCAGCCATATAATGGGCGGCTACACCTTC. The chain links TRBV3-1 to TRBJ1-2; D is uncertain. The length of the CDR3 is 12 residues. Germline V gives CDR1 LGHDT, CDR2 YNNKEL (reference sequence). V was cut by 3 bases and J by 8 bases, with 10 bases left in between. The whole variable domain, filled in from reference TRBV3-1 and TRBJ1-2, reads DTAVSQTPKYLVTQMGNDKSIKCEQNLGHDTMYWYKQDSKKFLKIMFSYNNKELIINETVPNRFSPKSPDKAHLNLHINSLELGDSAVYFCASSHIMGGYTFGSGTRLTVV.

This clonotype came up a few times. The J gene is TRBJ2-7, the V gene TRBV20-1; TRBD2 is a possible D gene (5 bases). Deletions cut 6 bases from V and 3 bases from J, with 15 bases between. The germline CDR1 and CDR2 sequences are DFQATT and SNEGSKA (reference sequence). The length of the CDR3 is 13 residues. CDR3 sequence: CSAESGGVYEQYF. CDR3 nucleotides: TGCAGTGCAGAAAGCGGAGGTGTCTACGAGCAGTACTTC.

This clonotype was seen at least ten times. V is TRBV28 and J is TRBJ1-2, with a tentative D call TRBD1 (5 bases). There are 13 residues in the CDR3. Germline CDR1 MDHEN, CDR2 SYDVKM. CDR3 protein: CAAGEVSSYGYTF. The CDR3 nucleotides read TGTGCAGCGGGGGAGGTATCGAGCTATGGCTACACCTTC.

The genes are TRBV6-1 and TRBJ2-7; TRBD2 agrees at 7 bases. The CDR3 contains 16 residues. The germline V gene has CDR1 MNHNS and CDR2 SASEGT. Germline trimming cut 6 bases from V and 2 bases from J; bases unmatched to any gene: 13. CDR3 nucleotides: TGTGCCAGCAGCGCCGGGGTTGAGCGGGACCCCTACGAGCAGTACTTC. Encoded protein: CASSAGVERDPYEQYF.

This clonotype was counted a few times. A junction boundary mismatches the germline segment, possibly from a read error. The chain has TRBV30 and TRBJ1-6; D remains ambiguous. The V gene's germline CDR1 is GTSNPN and CDR2 SVGIG (reference sequence). The CDR3 is 17 residues long. CDR3: CAWSPPTGRSFNSPLHF. The CDR3 nucleotides read TGTGCCTGGAGTCCGCCTACGGGCAGGTCCTTTAATTCACCCCTCCACTTT.